The sequence of this TCR beta chain was determined in a study of breast tumors, draining lymph nodes, adjacent tissues (dated by TCRdb to 2015 to 2016). General notes on the study: In breast cancer patients, the study compared the TCR beta repertoires of tumor, adjacent nontumor tissue and axillary lymph nodes. In human breast cancer, the study set out to evaluate how tumor, surrounding tissue and draining lymph node repertoires relate to one another and whether T cells may move between these sites. General study outcomes and caveats: The data were considered consistent with most tumor T cells being derived from the lymph node and subsequently expanding within tumor tissue. Rather than being directly demonstrated, the conclusion that tumor T cells originate in lymph nodes was presented as consistent with a hypothesis. Tumor T-cell repertoires showed less diversity than lymph node repertoires and more diversity than nontumor tissue repertoires, and tumor T-cell repertoires showed preferential V and J gene usage. The similarity between tumor and nontumor tissue repertoires was significantly greater in luminal-like breast cancer than in basal-like breast cancer.

V is pared back by 2 bases and J by 0 bases, with 8 bases lying between the germline termini. The CDR3 covers 15 residues, taking in both the cysteine and the phenylalanine. Only the CDR3 portion is preserved as DNA: 45 bases, with reading frame beginning at the first base. From a lookup of the germline V gene, CDR1 and CDR2 are MNHEY and SVGAGI. Concerning this clonotype: No cognate antigen has been identified for it. Base quality data are lacking; no much larger clone is found one base away.

The sequencing machine was an Illumina HiSeq 2000. Multiplex PCR amplification was used to generate the TCR beta chain libraries. High-throughput sequencing was used to analyze the amplified TCR beta chain products. TCRdb reprocessed the public reads (quality trimming at Q25 with fastp, clone calling with MiXCR) and kept in-frame beta chains. Rows with one shared CDR3 protein collapse into an entry with the most common genes and DNA. The sample includes tens of thousands of distinct CDR3 sequences, with around 23% observed a single time. The ten largest clonotypes hold 8% of the sample. Sample: breast tumor tissue. This receptor was identified in a female donor with breast cancer. Some clones in this sample may be carry-over from other donors' samples. Recombination connected TRBV6-5 to TRBJ1-5; no confident D gene assignment can be made. Read as DNA, the sequence is TGTGCCAGCAGTTACGCGGCGTATAGCAATCAGCCCCAGCATTTT. This gives the protein CASSYAAYSNQPQHF.